The 11 T cell receptor beta chains presented below share a single source sample, sequenced in a study of blood T cell repertoires in COVID-19. This table comes from immunoSEQ multiplex PCR, and its TCRdb copy is limited to in-frame clones, with some not included. The table records some 150,000 clones, roughly 88% of them present only once. Sequencing was done on a sample of peripheral blood. The source of these receptors is a woman aged 45 to 65 with acute or convalescent COVID-19.

J is TRBJ2-5 and V is TRBV7-8; D possibly corresponds to TRBD1 (6 bases). Germline CDR1 reads SGHVS; CDR2 reads FQNEAQ. CDR3 length: 15 residues. V shed 2 bases and J shed 1 base, with 11 bases lying between them. CDR3 residues: CASSLQGPPQETQYF. As DNA, the CDR3 is TGTGCCAGCAGCTTACAGGGGCCCCCCCAAGAGACCCAGTACTTC.

V is TRBV19 and J is TRBJ2-7; a possible D gene is TRBD1 (5 bases). This CDR3 comprises 16 residues. CDR1 is LNHDA and CDR2 is SQIVND in the germline V gene (reference sequence). V was pared by 0 bases and J by 2 bases, with 14 bases between. The CDR3 sequence is CASSIEAGSAPYEQYF. In DNA, the CDR3 is TGTGCCAGTAGTATAGAAGCAGGGTCGGCCCCCTACGAGCAGTACTTC.

The chain couples TRBV6-2 or TRBV6-3 to TRBJ2-5, with TRBD1 as a possible D gene (6 bases). Germline-derived CDR1 and CDR2 are MNHEY and SVGEGT. This CDR3 comprises 14 residues. Trimming pared 5 bases from V and 5 bases from J, leaving 15 bases between. The CDR3 sequence is CASSTRGPRETQYF. The CDR3 bases are TGTGCCAGCAGTACCAGGGGACCCCGGGAGACCCAGTACTTC.

This chain links TRBV11-2 with TRBJ1-3; TRBD1 agrees at 7 bases. V gave up 5 bases and J gave up 4 bases; unmatched junction bases: 8. The CDR3 runs 15 residues. Germline CDR1 and CDR2: SGHAT and FQNNGV. The CDR3 sequence is CASSPTTGSGNTIYF. CDR3 sequence (DNA): TGTGCCAGCAGCCCAACGACAGGGTCCGGAAACACCATATATTTT. Looking up the rest from reference TRBV11-2 and TRBJ1-3 gives the full variable domain: EAGVAQSPRYKIIEKRQSVAFWCNPISGHATLYWYQQILGQGPKLLIQFQNNGVVDDSQLPKDRFSAERLKGVDSTLKIQPAKLEDSAVYLCASSPTTGSGNTIYFGEGSWLTVV.

The V and J genes are TRBV27 and TRBJ2-5; 7 bases align to TRBD2. The CDR3 spans 14 residues. The V and J ends lost 5 bases and 4 bases, in that order; junction bases with no gene match: 7. Germline values: CDR1 MNHEY, CDR2 SMNVEV (reference sequence). CDR3 loop: CASSPGLFPETQYF. The CDR3 DNA follows: TGTGCCAGCAGTCCGGGACTATTTCCAGAGACCCAGTACTTC.

This sequence joins TRBV29-1 and TRBJ2-7; 9 bases are shared with TRBD1. Trimming cost V 6 bases and J 2 bases; bases outside gene matches: 2. The CDR3 totals 12 residues. Germline V CDR1 and CDR2: SQVTM, ANQGSEA. The CDR3 coding sequence is TGCAGCGTAGGACAGGGGACCTACGAGCAGTACTTC. Translating gives CSVGQGTYEQYF.

With respect to this clone: This specimen includes other DNA sequences encoding the same CDR3. The chain couples TRBV18 to TRBJ1-1; 11 positions match TRBD1. CDR1 KGHSH and CDR2 LQKENI come from the germline V gene. The CDR3 runs to 14 residues. J was trimmed by 4 bases and V by 3 bases; bases with no gene match: 1. CDR3 coding DNA: TGTGCCAGCTCACCCGGGACAGGGGGCACTGAAGCTTTCTTT. Protein: CASSPGTGGTEAFF.

The chain carries TRBV20-1 and TRBJ2-7, with D tentatively TRBD1 (5 bases). V was clipped by 3 bases and J by 5 bases, with 17 bases between them. Germline V gives CDR1 DFQATT, CDR2 SNEGSKA (reference sequence). The CDR3 sequence is 14 residues long. CDR3 DNA sequence: TGCAGTGCTAGTCCGACAAGGGGCGCCCACGAGCAGTACTTC. It encodes CSASPTRGAHEQYF.

A few counts support this clone. The chain couples TRBV7-2 to TRBJ2-3, with TRBD2 matching 7 bases. The CDR3 covers 16 residues. J lost 3 bases, V lost 2 bases, and 8 bases had no gene match. CDR1 is SGHTA and CDR2 is FQGNSA in the germline V gene. CDR3 amino acids: CASSLSGVGRTDTQYF. CDR3 in DNA: TGTGCCAGCAGCTTAAGCGGGGTCGGGAGGACAGATACGCAGTATTTT.

This sequence joins TRBV9 and TRBJ2-5; 7 bases agree with TRBD1. V shed 4 bases and J 0 bases; nucleotides not matched to a gene: 3. The CDR3 loop spans 14 amino acids. Germline V lookup: CDR1 SGDLS, CDR2 YYNGEE. CDR3 in amino acids: CASSRGHYQETQYF. DNA for the CDR3: TGTGCCAGCAGCAGGGGGCACTACCAAGAGACCCAGTACTTC.

The J gene is TRBJ2-7, the V gene TRBV6-2 or TRBV6-3; a weak D match, TRBD2 (6 bases). The germline V gene encodes CDR1 MNHEY and CDR2 SVGEGT. Trimming cost V 6 bases and J 0 bases, with 21 bases left between them. The CDR3 runs to 17 residues. The CDR3 loop reads CASSPLGERALSYEQYF. CDR3 DNA sequence: TGTGCCAGCAGCCCCCTCGGGGAGCGGGCCCTCTCCTACGAGCAGTACTTC.